These 32 T cell receptor beta chains were sequenced from one sample in a study of shared clonotypes between healthy human individuals (dated by TCRdb to 2019 to 2021). Library prep was done by the immunoSEQ multiplex PCR assay. TCRdb retrieved this table from immuneACCESS and kept in-frame rearrangements only. Not all clones are present; in checked studies, unresolved V genes account for under half, and no reason is known for the remainder. A total of fewer than 650,000 clones appear in this sample, 76% of them only once. The ten top clones hold approximately 13% of the sample. The sequencing input was PBMCs. These TCRs come from a woman aged 40 to 50 in good health. Some clones in this sample may be carry-over from other donors' samples.

The chain carries TRBV7-3 and TRBJ2-2; TRBD1 matches 7 bases. The V segment lost 5 bases and the J segment 6 bases; nucleotides outside the gene matches: 6. CDR3 length: 14 amino acids. Germline CDR1 reads SGHTA; CDR2 reads FQGTGA. The CDR3 DNA is TGTGCCAGCAGCACTAGACAGGGCGCCGGGGAGCTGTTTTTT. Encoded protein: CASSTRQGAGELFF.

Notes on this clone: With only one base between it and a far larger clone, this is likely a read error. The same CDR3 can be traced to other DNA sequences in this sample. The rearrangement links TRBV11-2 to TRBJ1-1; D not certain. V was cut by 4 bases and J by 3 bases, with 18 bases left in between. Germline CDR1 reads SGHAT; CDR2 reads FQNNGV. The CDR3 has 16 amino acids. The CDR3 reads CASSSPEWIRDTEAFF. In DNA form, the CDR3 reads TGTGCCAGCAGCTCCCCTGAGTGGATTCGAGACACTGAAGCTTTCTTT. Drawing the rest from reference TRBV11-2 and TRBJ1-1, the complete variable domain is EAGVAQSPRYKIIEKRQSVAFWCNPISGHATLYWYQQILGQGPKLLIQFQNNGVVDDSQLPKDRFSAERLKGVDSTLKIQPAKLEDSAVYLCASSSPEWIRDTEAFFGQGTRLTVV.

This chain links TRBV18 with TRBJ2-1, with 9 positions matching TRBD2. CDR3 length: 15 residues. With 3 bases clipped from V and 4 bases from J, the junction kept 4 bases outside the gene matches. CDR1 is KGHSH and CDR2 is LQKENI in the germline V gene. CDR3 sequence (DNA): TGTGCCAGCTCACCGACTAGCGGACATTACAATGAGCAGTTCTTC. Translation gives CASSPTSGHYNEQFF. Full variable domain (missing parts from reference TRBV18 and TRBJ2-1): NAGVMQNPRHLVRRRGQEARLRCSPMKGHSHVYWYRQLPEEGLKFMVYLQKENIIDESGMPKERFSAEFPKEGPSILRIQQVVRGDSAAYFCASSPTSGHYNEQFFGPGTRLTVL.

The rearrangement uses TRBV10-3 and TRBJ2-5; 7 positions agree with TRBD2. Germline trimming cut 5 bases from V and 1 base from J; bases unmatched to any gene: 4. CDR1 is ENHRY and CDR2 is SYGVKD in the germline V gene. The CDR3 spans 14 residues. In DNA, the CDR3 is TGTGCCATCAGTCCTAGCGGAACCCAAGAGACCCAGTACTTC. It specifies CAISPSGTQETQYF.

The chain is built from TRBV27 and TRBJ2-1; D gene ambiguous. The germline CDR1 and CDR2 sequences are MNHEY and SMNVEV (reference sequence). This CDR3 spans 16 amino acids. The V end lost 0 bases, the J end lost 0 bases, and 9 bases lay between the germline ends. CDR3 nucleotides: TGTGCCAGCAGTTTATCCTGGGTGAGCTCCTACAATGAGCAGTTCTTC. It is translated as CASSLSWVSSYNEQFF.

This chain connects TRBV6-4 to TRBJ2-7; 12 bases match TRBD2. The CDR3 covers 15 residues. Per germline, CDR1 MRHNA and CDR2 SNTAGT. J was trimmed by 6 bases and V by 6 bases; bases with no gene match: 9. The CDR3 spells CASRAWASGRGEQYF. The CDR3 coding sequence is TGTGCCAGCAGGGCTTGGGCTAGCGGGAGGGGCGAGCAGTACTTC.

V and J are TRBV6-1 and TRBJ2-1; TRBD2 agrees at 13 bases. The CDR3 contains 19 residues. Trimming at V came to 1 base and at J to 3 bases, leaving 9 bases not matched to a gene. Per the germline V gene, CDR1 is MNHNS and CDR2 is SASEGT. The CDR3: CASSEGGTSGRAFYNEQFF. CDR3 bases: TGTGCCAGCAGTGAAGGGGGTACTAGCGGGAGGGCCTTCTACAATGAGCAGTTCTTC.

This clone was seen a few times. This likely traces to a read error, being one base from a far larger clone. This same CDR3 is encoded by further DNA sequences in the sample. This rearrangement joins TRBV30 to TRBJ1-5; D perhaps matches TRBD1 (6 bases). Germline CDR1 and CDR2: GTSNPN and SVGIG (reference sequence). There are 12 residues in the CDR3. The CDR3 nucleotides read TGTGCTTGGAGTTCGCAGGGGCAGATACGGCATTTT. Translation gives CAWSSQGQIRHF. The full variable domain, its missing parts supplied by reference TRBV30 and TRBJ1-5, is SQTIHQWPATLVQPVGSPLSLECTVEGTSNPNLYWYRQAAGRGLQLLFYSVGIGQISSEVPQNLSASRPQDRQFILSSKKLLLSDSGFYLCAWSSQGQIRHFGDGTRLSIL.

The genes are TRBV7-2 and TRBJ2-3; TRBD2 matches 14 bases. Germline V gene sequence: CDR1 SGHTA, CDR2 FQGNSA. There are 18 residues in the CDR3. Trimming removed 4 bases from V and 1 base from J; junction bases left unmatched: 7. The CDR3 sequence is CASSSRTSGRTGTDTQYF. CDR3 DNA: TGTGCCAGCAGCTCTCGGACTAGCGGGAGGACCGGCACAGATACGCAGTATTTT.

The rearrangement uses TRBV7-8 and TRBJ2-6; 7 positions match TRBD1. Germline V gene lookup returns CDR1 SGHVS and CDR2 FQNEAQ. The CDR3 is 16 amino acids. Trimming cost V 6 bases and J 4 bases; bases outside gene matches: 9. The CDR3 coding sequence is TGTGCCAGCAGTCCCACAGGGGTTTCAGGGGCCAACGTCCTGACTTTC. Amino acid sequence: CASSPTGVSGANVLTF.

The chain carries TRBV6-5 and TRBJ1-4, with D uncertain. CDR1 and CDR2 (germline): MNHEY, SVGAGI. The CDR3 extends over 14 amino acids. Trimming took 6 bases from V and 7 from J, leaving 15 bases between them. In DNA form, the CDR3 reads TGTGCCAGCAGACCGGGAGGTCGGGGTGAAAAACTGTTTTTT. It translates to CASRPGGRGEKLFF.

The chain carries TRBV30 and TRBJ2-7, with 11 bases matching TRBD1. Trimming took 8 bases from V and 2 from J; bases not matched to a gene: 8. This CDR3 comprises 14 residues. The V gene's germline CDR1 is GTSNPN and CDR2 SVGIG (reference sequence). In nucleotides, the CDR3 is TGTGCCCGGGACAGGGGGGCCAGGGCCTACGAGCAGTACTTC. Protein sequence: CARDRGARAYEQYF.

The chain joins TRBV6-4 to TRBJ2-4; D is perhaps TRBD1 (7 bases). Germline V gene data show CDR1 as MRHNA and CDR2 as SNTAGT. This CDR3 is 17 amino acids long. Trimming took off 0 bases at V and 0 bases at J, with 12 bases between the two ends. The CDR3: CASSDSTGRIAKNIQYF. The CDR3, as DNA: TGTGCCAGCAGTGACTCGACAGGGAGGATAGCCAAAAACATTCAGTACTTC.

On this clone itself: At the DNA level, this CDR3 is encoded by other sequences in the same sample as well. The chain recombines TRBV2 with TRBJ2-1; 13 bases line up with TRBD2. This CDR3 comprises 14 residues. The V gene's germline CDR1 is SNHLY and CDR2 FYNNEI. V dropped 5 bases and J dropped 8; count of bases not matched to a gene: 3. The CDR3 is CASSWTSGSDEQFF. In DNA, the CDR3 is TGTGCCAGCAGTTGGACTAGCGGGAGTGATGAGCAGTTCTTC.

V usage is TRBV4-1 and J usage is TRBJ2-2, with 9 positions matching TRBD1. The CDR3 has 15 amino acids. Trimming cost V 3 bases and J 5 bases; bases outside gene matches: 4. Germline assignment: CDR1 MGHRA and CDR2 YSYEKL. CDR3 region: CASSQGQGRTGELFF. The CDR3 DNA reads as TGCGCCAGCAGCCAGGGACAGGGACGGACCGGGGAGCTGTTTTTT.

V usage is TRBV6-1 and J usage is TRBJ1-3; D may be TRBD1 (5 bases). CDR1 is MNHNS and CDR2 is SASEGT in the germline V gene. There are 15 residues in the CDR3. V shed 8 bases and J shed 0 bases, with 14 bases lying between them. CDR3 in amino acids: CASWDFVFSGNTIYF. DNA of the CDR3: TGTGCCAGCTGGGACTTCGTCTTCTCTGGAAACACCATATATTTT.

This clone showed up just once. The chain employs TRBV7-8 and TRBJ2-7, with D uncertain. The ends were cut back, 5 bases at V and 0 bases at J, with 17 bases in the middle. The CDR3 is made up of 16 amino acids. Germline CDR1 is SGHVS and CDR2 is FQNEAQ. CDR3 DNA: TGTGCCAGCAGCCTCAGTTTCCCCGGACCCTCCTACGAGCAGTACTTC. Translated, it gives CASSLSFPGPSYEQYF.

The J gene is TRBJ2-3, the V gene TRBV29-1, with 9 bases that match TRBD2. This CDR3 spans 15 amino acids. The J segment lost 4 bases and the V segment lost 7 bases, leaving 12 bases of the junction unmatched. Germline lookup yields CDR1 SQVTM and CDR2 ANQGSEA. The CDR3 region is CSARYAAGGPDTQYF. The CDR3 DNA reads as TGCAGCGCTAGGTATGCAGCGGGAGGCCCAGATACGCAGTATTTT.

In the case of this clone: Other DNA sequences of this sample code for an identical CDR3. V and J are TRBV9 and TRBJ1-3; D is unclear. There are 14 residues in the CDR3. Germline V gene sequence: CDR1 SGDLS, CDR2 YYNGEE. V lost 3 bases and J 4 bases, leaving 11 bases between the germline ends. The DNA of the CDR3 is TGTGCCAGCAGCGCCCCGGGCGCGGGAAACACCATATATTTT. This encodes CASSAPGAGNTIYF. Full variable domain (remainder filled in from reference TRBV9 and TRBJ1-3): DSGVTQTPKHLITATGQRVTLRCSPRSGDLSVYWYQQSLDQGLQFLIQYYNGEERAKGNILERFSAQQFPDLHSELNLSSLELGDSALYFCASSAPGAGNTIYFGEGSWLTVV.

The sample holds a few counts of this clone. The J gene is TRBJ2-7, the V gene TRBV30; 8 bases are a match to TRBD2. Per germline, CDR1 GTSNPN and CDR2 SVGIG (reference sequence). The CDR3 length is 12 residues. Germline trimming cut 0 bases from V and 9 bases from J; bases unmatched to any gene: 4. The CDR3 DNA sequence: TGTGCCTGGAGTGTACGTAGCGGGGTGCAGTACTTC. As protein: CAWSVRSGVQYF.

This clone appeared a few times. The chain employs TRBV6-4 and TRBJ1-1; the D gene is possibly TRBD1 (6 bases). V lost 3 bases and J lost 3, with 14 bases in between. CDR1 and CDR2 from the germline V gene are MRHNA and SNTAGT. This CDR3 has 15 amino acids. CDR3 in amino acids: CASSERGSRHTEAFF. The CDR3 DNA reads TGTGCCAGCAGTGAAAGGGGGTCAAGGCACACTGAAGCTTTCTTT.

This clone was counted a few times. The rearrangement uses TRBV2 and TRBJ1-2, with D uncertain. Germline lookup yields CDR1 SNHLY and CDR2 FYNNEI. The V end was cut by 6 bases, the J end by 8 bases, with 13 bases between. The CDR3 totals 12 residues. In DNA form, the CDR3 reads TGTGCCAGCAGGACCGTCCTGCAGGGCTACACCTTC. It translates to CASRTVLQGYTF.

This chain's CDR3 is CASSSPGDARSSYNEQFF. The CDR3 DNA is TGTGCCAGCAGTTCTCCCGGGGATGCCCGGAGCTCCTACAATGAGCAGTTCTTC. The chain joins TRBV28 to TRBJ2-1; D might be TRBD2 (5 bases). CDR3 size: 18 residues. Trimming stripped 4 bases from V and 0 bases from J, with 19 bases between. The germline gives CDR1 MDHEN, CDR2 SYDVKM.

The CDR3 region is CASSPWDGNNEKLFF. In nucleotides, the CDR3 is TGTGCCAGCAGTCCGTGGGACGGTAATAATGAAAAACTGTTTTTT. J is TRBJ1-4 and V is TRBV28, with D tentatively TRBD1 (5 bases). The CDR3 is 15 amino acids. V lost 5 bases and J lost 4, with 14 bases in between. CDR1 and CDR2 from the germline V gene are MDHEN and SYDVKM. The full variable domain, completed using reference TRBV28 and TRBJ1-4, is DVKVTQSSRYLVKRTGEKVFLECVQDMDHENMFWYRQDPGLGLRLIYFSYDVKMKEKGDIPEGYSVSREKKERFSLILESASTNQTSMYLCASSPWDGNNEKLFFGSGTQLSVL.

The chain employs TRBV4-1 and TRBJ1-2; 8 bases align to TRBD1. V dropped 3 bases and J dropped 0; count of bases not matched to a gene: 9. CDR1 is MGHRA and CDR2 is YSYEKL in the germline V gene. The length of the CDR3 is 17 residues. The DNA of the CDR3 is TGCGCCAGCAGCCAGGAACCGGGACAGGCTACTAACTATGGCTACACCTTC. It translates to CASSQEPGQATNYGYTF.

CDR3 region: CASRGTGGAYGYTF. CDR3 sequence (DNA): TGTGCCAGCAGGGGGACAGGGGGCGCCTATGGCTACACCTTC. V gene TRBV6-5 combines with J gene TRBJ1-2, with TRBD1 identical over 12 bases. The V segment lost 6 bases and the J segment 4 bases; nucleotides outside the gene matches: 3. This CDR3 comprises 14 residues. The germline gives CDR1 MNHEY, CDR2 SVGAGI.

V is TRBV7-2 and J is TRBJ2-3; 7 bases are shared with TRBD1. V lost 2 bases and J lost 8; bases outside the gene matches: 4. Germline CDR1 is SGHTA and CDR2 is FQGNSA. The CDR3 extends over 13 amino acids. The CDR3 sequence is CASSLRGRGTQYF. The DNA of the CDR3 is TGTGCCAGCAGCTTAAGGGGGCGCGGTACGCAGTATTTT.

The CDR3 loop is CASSLGRESNEQFF. The CDR3, as DNA: TGTGCCAGCAGCTTAGGTCGGGAGTCCAATGAGCAGTTCTTC. The V gene is TRBV11-3, the J gene TRBJ2-1; the D gene is possibly TRBD2 (6 bases). The germline CDR1 and CDR2 sequences are SGHNT and YENEEA. This CDR3 contains 14 residues. Deletions cut 1 base from V and 6 bases from J, with 10 bases between.

This chain links TRBV7-2 with TRBJ2-3, with 9 bases matching TRBD2. Trimming took 5 bases from V and 3 from J; bases not matched to a gene: 6. The CDR3 runs 15 residues. Germline-derived CDR1 and CDR2 are SGHTA and FQGNSA. The CDR3: CASSPVLAGTDTQYF. The CDR3 nucleotides read TGTGCCAGCAGCCCGGTCCTAGCGGGAACAGATACGCAGTATTTT.

The CDR3 loop is CAIRGGENTEAFF. The CDR3, as DNA: TGTGCCATCAGAGGGGGCGAAAACACTGAAGCTTTCTTT. The chain uses TRBV10-3 and TRBJ1-1; 7 positions agree with TRBD1. The CDR3 extends over 13 amino acids. Germline CDR1 and CDR2: ENHRY and SYGVKD. V trimming: 6 bases; J trimming: 2 bases; junction bases outside the gene matches: 3.

The V and J genes are TRBV27 and TRBJ2-7; D is possibly TRBD1 (6 bases). CDR1 MNHEY and CDR2 SMNVEV come from the germline V gene (reference sequence). The V and J ends lost 6 bases and 1 base respectively, with 19 bases between them. The CDR3 runs 16 residues. The CDR3 DNA reads TGTGCCAGCAGGGGGGCCGTGGGGAGTTCGTCCTACGAGCAGTACTTC. This encodes CASRGAVGSSSYEQYF.

There are a few counts of this clone. The CDR3 is CASSRGQGSDYGYTF. CDR3 sequence (DNA): TGCGCCAGCAGCCGAGGACAGGGGTCGGACTATGGCTACACCTTC. The rearrangement uses TRBV4-3 and TRBJ1-2; 9 nucleotides agree with TRBD1. The CDR3 consists of 15 residues. Germline values: CDR1 LGHNA, CDR2 YSLEER. V lost 4 bases to trimming and J lost 3 bases; unmatched junction nucleotides: 6.